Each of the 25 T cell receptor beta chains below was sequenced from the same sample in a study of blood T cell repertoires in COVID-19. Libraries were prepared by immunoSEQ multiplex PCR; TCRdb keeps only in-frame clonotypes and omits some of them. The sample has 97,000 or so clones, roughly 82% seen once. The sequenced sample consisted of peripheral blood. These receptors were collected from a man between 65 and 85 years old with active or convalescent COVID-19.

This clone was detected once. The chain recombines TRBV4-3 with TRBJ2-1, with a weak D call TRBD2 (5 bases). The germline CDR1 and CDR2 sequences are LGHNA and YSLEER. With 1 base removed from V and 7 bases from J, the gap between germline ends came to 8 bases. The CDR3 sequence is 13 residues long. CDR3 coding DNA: TGCGCCAGCAGCCAAGGGACTCTTAATGAGCAGTTCTTC. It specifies CASSQGTLNEQFF.

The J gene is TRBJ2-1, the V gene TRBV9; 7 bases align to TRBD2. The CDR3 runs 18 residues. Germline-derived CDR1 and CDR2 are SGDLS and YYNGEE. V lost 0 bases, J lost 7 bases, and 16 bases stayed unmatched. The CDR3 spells CASSVGPLRWGGNNEQFF. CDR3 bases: TGTGCCAGCAGCGTAGGACCCCTTAGGTGGGGGGGGAATAATGAGCAGTTCTTC. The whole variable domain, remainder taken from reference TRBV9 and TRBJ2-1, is DSGVTQTPKHLITATGQRVTLRCSPRSGDLSVYWYQQSLDQGLQFLIQYYNGEERAKGNILERFSAQQFPDLHSELNLSSLELGDSALYFCASSVGPLRWGGNNEQFFGPGTRLTVL.

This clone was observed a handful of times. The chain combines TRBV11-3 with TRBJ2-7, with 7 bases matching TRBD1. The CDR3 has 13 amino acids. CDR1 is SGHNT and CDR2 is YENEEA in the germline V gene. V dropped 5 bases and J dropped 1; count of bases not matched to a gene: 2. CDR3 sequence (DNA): TGTGCCAGCAGCGCGACAGGGTCCTACGAGCAGTACTTC. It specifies CASSATGSYEQYF. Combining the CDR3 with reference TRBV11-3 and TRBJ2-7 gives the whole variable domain EAGVVQSPRYKIIEKKQPVAFWCNPISGHNTLYWYLQNLGQGPELLIRYENEEAVDDSQLPKDRFSAERLKGVDSTLKIQPAELGDSAVYLCASSATGSYEQYFGPGTRLTVT.

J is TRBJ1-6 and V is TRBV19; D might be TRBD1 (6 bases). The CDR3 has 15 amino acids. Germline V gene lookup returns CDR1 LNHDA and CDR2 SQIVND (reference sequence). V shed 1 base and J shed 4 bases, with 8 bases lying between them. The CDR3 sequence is CASSIATGYNSPLHF. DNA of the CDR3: TGTGCCAGTAGTATAGCTACAGGGTATAATTCACCCCTCCACTTT.

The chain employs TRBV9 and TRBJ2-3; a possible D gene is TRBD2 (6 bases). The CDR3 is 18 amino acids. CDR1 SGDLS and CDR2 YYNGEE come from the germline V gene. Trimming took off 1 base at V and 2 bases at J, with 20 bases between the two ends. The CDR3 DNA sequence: TGTGCCAGCAGCGTAACTAGGGGAGGAGGTCGGCCCACAGATACGCAGTATTTT. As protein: CASSVTRGGGRPTDTQYF. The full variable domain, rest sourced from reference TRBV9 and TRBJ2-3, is DSGVTQTPKHLITATGQRVTLRCSPRSGDLSVYWYQQSLDQGLQFLIQYYNGEERAKGNILERFSAQQFPDLHSELNLSSLELGDSALYFCASSVTRGGGRPTDTQYFGPGTRLTVL.

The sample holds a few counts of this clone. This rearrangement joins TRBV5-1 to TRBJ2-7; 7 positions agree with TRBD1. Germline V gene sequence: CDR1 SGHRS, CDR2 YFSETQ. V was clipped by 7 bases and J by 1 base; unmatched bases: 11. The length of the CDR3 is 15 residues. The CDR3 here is CASSGRGTVSYEQYF. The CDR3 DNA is TGCGCCAGCTCTGGTAGGGGGACAGTATCCTACGAGCAGTACTTC.

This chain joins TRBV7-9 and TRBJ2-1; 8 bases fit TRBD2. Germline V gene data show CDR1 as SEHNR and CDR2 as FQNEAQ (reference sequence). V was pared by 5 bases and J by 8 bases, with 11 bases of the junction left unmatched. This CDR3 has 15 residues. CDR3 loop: CASSASGSGGDEQFF. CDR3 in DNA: TGTGCCAGCAGCGCGTCGGGGAGCGGGGGAGATGAGCAGTTCTTC.

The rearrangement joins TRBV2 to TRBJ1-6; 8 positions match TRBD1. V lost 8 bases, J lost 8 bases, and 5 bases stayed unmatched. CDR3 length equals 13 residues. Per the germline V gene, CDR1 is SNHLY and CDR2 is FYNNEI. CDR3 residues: CASGGQGDSPLHF. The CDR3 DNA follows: TGTGCCAGCGGAGGACAGGGAGATTCACCCCTCCACTTT.

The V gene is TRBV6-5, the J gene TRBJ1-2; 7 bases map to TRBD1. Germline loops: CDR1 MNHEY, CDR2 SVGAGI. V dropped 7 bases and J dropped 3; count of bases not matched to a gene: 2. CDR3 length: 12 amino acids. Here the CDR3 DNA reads TGTGCCAGCAACGACAGGGACTATGGCTACACCTTC. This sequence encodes CASNDRDYGYTF.

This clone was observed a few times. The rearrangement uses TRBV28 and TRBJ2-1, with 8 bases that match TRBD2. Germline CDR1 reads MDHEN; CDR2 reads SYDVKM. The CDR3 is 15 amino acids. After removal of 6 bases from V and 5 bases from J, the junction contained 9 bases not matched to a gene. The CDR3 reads CASSRTSFIDNEQFF. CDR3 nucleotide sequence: TGTGCCAGCAGCAGGACTAGCTTCATTGACAATGAGCAGTTCTTC.

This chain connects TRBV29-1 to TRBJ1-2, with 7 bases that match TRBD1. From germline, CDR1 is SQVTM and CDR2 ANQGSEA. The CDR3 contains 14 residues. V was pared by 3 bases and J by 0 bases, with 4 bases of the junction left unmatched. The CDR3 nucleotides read TGCAGCGTTGATATGGGACAGCCTAACTATGGCTACACCTTC. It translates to CSVDMGQPNYGYTF.

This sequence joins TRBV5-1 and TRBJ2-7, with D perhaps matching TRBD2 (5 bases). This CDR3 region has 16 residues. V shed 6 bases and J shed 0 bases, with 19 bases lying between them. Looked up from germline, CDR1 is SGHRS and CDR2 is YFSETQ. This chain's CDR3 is CASNRVSGRSSYEQYF. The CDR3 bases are TGCGCCAGCAACCGGGTGTCGGGAAGGAGCTCCTACGAGCAGTACTTC.

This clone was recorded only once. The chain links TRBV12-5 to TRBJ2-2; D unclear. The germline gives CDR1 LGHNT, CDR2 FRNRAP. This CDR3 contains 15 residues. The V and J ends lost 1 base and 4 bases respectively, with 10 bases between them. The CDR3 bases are TGTGCTAGTGGTTTGGGAGGTATTAGCACCGGGGAGCTGTTTTTT. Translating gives CASGLGGISTGELFF. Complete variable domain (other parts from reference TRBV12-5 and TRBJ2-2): DARVTQTPRHKVTEMGQEVTMRCQPILGHNTVFWYRQTMMQGLELLAYFRNRAPLDDSGMPKDRFSAEMPDATLATLKIQPSEPRDSAVYFCASGLGGISTGELFFGEGSRLTVL.

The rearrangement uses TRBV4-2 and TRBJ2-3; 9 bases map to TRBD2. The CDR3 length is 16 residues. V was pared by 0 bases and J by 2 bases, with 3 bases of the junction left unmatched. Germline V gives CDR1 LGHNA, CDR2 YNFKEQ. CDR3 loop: CASSQDGLANTDTQYF. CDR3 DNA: TGTGCCAGCAGCCAAGATGGACTAGCGAACACAGATACGCAGTATTTT.

The CDR3 loop reads CASRPDRGGGNQPQHF. DNA of the CDR3: TGTGCCAGTAGGCCCGACAGGGGGGGCGGCAATCAGCCCCAGCATTTT. The chain couples TRBV19 to TRBJ1-5, with TRBD1 matching 9 bases. V lost 6 bases and J lost 2; bases outside the gene matches: 8. The CDR3 runs 16 residues. Germline V gene lookup returns CDR1 LNHDA and CDR2 SQIVND (reference sequence). The whole variable domain, remainder taken from reference TRBV19 and TRBJ1-5, is DGGITQSPKYLFRKEGQNVTLSCEQNLNHDAMYWYRQDPGQGLRLIYYSQIVNDFQKGDIAEGYSVSREKKESFPLTVTSAQKNPTAFYLCASRPDRGGGNQPQHFGDGTRLSIL.

The DNA of the CDR3 is TGTGCCAGCTCACCAATGGCGAGGACCGGGGAGCTGTTTTTT. This gives the protein CASSPMARTGELFF. The genes are TRBV18 and TRBJ2-2; D is unclear. This CDR3 is built from 14 residues. Germline CDR1 and CDR2: KGHSH and LQKENI. Trimming left V 2 bases short and J 5 bases short, with 9 bases between. Based on the CDR3 plus reference TRBV18 and TRBJ2-2, the full variable domain is NAGVMQNPRHLVRRRGQEARLRCSPMKGHSHVYWYRQLPEEGLKFMVYLQKENIIDESGMPKERFSAEFPKEGPSILRIQQVVRGDSAAYFCASSPMARTGELFFGEGSRLTVL.

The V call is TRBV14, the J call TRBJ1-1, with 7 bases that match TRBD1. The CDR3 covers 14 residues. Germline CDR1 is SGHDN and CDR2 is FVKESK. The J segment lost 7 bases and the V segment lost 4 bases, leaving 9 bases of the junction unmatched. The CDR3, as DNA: TGTGCCAGCAGCCCCGAGACAGGGAGGAGTGAAGCTTTCTTT. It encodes CASSPETGRSEAFF.

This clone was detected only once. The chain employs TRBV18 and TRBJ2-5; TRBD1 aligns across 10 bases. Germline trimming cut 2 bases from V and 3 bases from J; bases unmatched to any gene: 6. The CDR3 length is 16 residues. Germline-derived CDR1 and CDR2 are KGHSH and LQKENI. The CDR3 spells CASSPFRTGGKETQYF. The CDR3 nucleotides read TGTGCCAGCTCACCATTCCGGACAGGGGGAAAAGAGACCCAGTACTTC.

The CDR3 DNA is TGTGCCAGCAGCCTGGGACTTCTGCTGTTCTTC. It encodes CASSLGLLLFF. The chain couples TRBV3-1 (or the pseudogene TRBV3-2) to TRBJ2-1, with a possible D match to TRBD2 (6 bases). CDR1 is LGHDT, CDR2 YNNKEL, per germline (reference sequence). CDR3 length: 11 amino acids. V was shortened by 4 bases and J by 15 bases, with 13 bases between the two germline ends.

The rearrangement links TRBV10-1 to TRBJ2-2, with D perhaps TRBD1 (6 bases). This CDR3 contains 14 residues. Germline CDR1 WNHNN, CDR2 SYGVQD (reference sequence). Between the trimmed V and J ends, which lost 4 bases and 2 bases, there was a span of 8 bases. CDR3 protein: CASSGGTNTGELFF. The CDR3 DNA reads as TGCGCCAGCAGTGGGGGGACAAACACCGGGGAGCTGTTTTTT.

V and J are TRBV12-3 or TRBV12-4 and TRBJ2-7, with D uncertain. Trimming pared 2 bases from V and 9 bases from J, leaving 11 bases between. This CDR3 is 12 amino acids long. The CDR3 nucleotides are TGTGCCAGCAGTTTAATCGGATCGGGGCAGTACTTC. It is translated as CASSLIGSGQYF.

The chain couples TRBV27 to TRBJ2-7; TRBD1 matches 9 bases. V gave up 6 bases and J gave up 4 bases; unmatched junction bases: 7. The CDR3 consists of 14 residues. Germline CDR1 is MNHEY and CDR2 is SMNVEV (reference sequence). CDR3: CASRGGQGRYEQYF. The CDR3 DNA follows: TGTGCCAGCAGGGGGGGACAGGGTCGATACGAGCAGTACTTC.

CDR3 sequence (DNA): TGTGCCAGCAGCGCCCGGGACAACTCCTACGAGCAGTACTTC. This codes for CASSARDNSYEQYF. The V call is TRBV7-9, the J call TRBJ2-7, with D possibly matching TRBD1 (6 bases). The CDR3 is 14 residues long. Per germline, CDR1 SEHNR and CDR2 FQNEAQ (reference sequence). V was trimmed by 5 bases and J by 0 bases, leaving 11 bases between them.

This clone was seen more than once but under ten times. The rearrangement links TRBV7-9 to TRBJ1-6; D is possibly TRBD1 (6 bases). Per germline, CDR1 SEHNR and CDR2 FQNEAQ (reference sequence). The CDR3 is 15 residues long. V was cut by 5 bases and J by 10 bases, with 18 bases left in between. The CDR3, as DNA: TGTGCCAGCAGCGGTTCCGAGACAGGCGCCTCACCCCTCCACTTT. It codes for CASSGSETGASPLHF.

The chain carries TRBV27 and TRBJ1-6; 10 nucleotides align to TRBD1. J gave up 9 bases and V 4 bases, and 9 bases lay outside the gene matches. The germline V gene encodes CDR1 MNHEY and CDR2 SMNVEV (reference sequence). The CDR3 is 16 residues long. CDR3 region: CASSWNPGTGVSPLHF. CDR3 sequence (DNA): TGTGCCAGCAGTTGGAACCCCGGGACAGGGGTTTCACCCCTCCACTTT.